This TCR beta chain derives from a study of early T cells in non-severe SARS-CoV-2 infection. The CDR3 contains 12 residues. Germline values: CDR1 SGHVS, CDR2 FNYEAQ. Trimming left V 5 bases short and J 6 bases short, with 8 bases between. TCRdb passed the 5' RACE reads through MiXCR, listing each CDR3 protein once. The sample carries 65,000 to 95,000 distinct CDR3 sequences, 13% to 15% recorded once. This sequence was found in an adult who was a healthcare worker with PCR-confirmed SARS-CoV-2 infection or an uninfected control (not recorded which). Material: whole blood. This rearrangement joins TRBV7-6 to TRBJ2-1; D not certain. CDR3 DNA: TGTGCCAGCAGCCCCTCGGGCAATGAGCAGTTCTTC. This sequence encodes CASSPSGNEQFF.